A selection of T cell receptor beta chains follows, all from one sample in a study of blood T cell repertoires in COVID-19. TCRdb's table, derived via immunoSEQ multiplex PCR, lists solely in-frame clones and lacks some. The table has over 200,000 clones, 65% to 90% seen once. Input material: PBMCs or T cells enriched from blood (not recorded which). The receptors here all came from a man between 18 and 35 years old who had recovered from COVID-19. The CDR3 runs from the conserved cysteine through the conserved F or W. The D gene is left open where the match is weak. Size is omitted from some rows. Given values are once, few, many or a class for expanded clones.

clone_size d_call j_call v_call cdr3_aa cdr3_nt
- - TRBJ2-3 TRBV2 CASSEVGRSVADTQYF TGTGCCAGCAGTGAAGTCGGCAGGTCCGTTGCAGATACGCAGTATTTT
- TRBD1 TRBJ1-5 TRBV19 CASSIEIGEQGNQPQHF TGTGCCAGTAGTATTGAGATTGGAGAACAGGGGAATCAGCCCCAGCATTTT
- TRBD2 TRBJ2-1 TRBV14 CASSRGTSGSMYEQFF TGTGCCAGCAGCCGCGGGACTAGCGGGAGTATGTATGAGCAGTTCTTC
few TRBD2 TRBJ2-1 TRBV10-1 CASSDLAGIRQFF TGCGCCAGCAGTGACCTAGCGGGAATTCGGCAGTTCTTC
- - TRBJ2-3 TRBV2 CASSAGLRTDTQYF TGTGCCAGCAGTGCGGGACTGCGCACAGATACGCAGTATTTT
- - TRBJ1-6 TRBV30 CAWSGYEDSPLHF TGTGCCTGGAGTGGGTATGAGGATTCACCCCTCCACTTT
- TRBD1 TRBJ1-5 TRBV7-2 CASSPQQGTNQPQHF TGTGCCAGCAGCCCGCAACAGGGGACAAACCAGCCCCAGCATTTT
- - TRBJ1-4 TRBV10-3 CAIKDSLTEKLFF TGTGCCATCAAGGACAGCCTCACCGAAAAACTGTTTTTT
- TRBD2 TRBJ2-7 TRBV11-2 CASSLDRVGRRGGTFSEQYF TGTGCCAGCAGCTTAGATCGGGTCGGGAGGCGCGGGGGAACATTCTCCGAGCAGTACTTC
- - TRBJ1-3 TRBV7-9 CASSLEHTIYF TGTGCCAGCAGCTTAGAGCACACCATATATTTT
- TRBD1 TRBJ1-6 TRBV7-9 CASSLAGTGNSPLHF TGTGCCAGCAGCTTAGCGGGGACAGGGAATTCACCCCTCCACTTT
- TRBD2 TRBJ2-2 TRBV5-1 CASSPRLGGTGELFF TGCGCCAGCAGCCCCCGACTGGGGGGGACCGGGGAGCTGTTTTTT
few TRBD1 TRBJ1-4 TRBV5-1 CASSLGQGQGEEKLFF TGCGCCAGCAGCTTGGGCCAAGGACAGGGGGAAGAAAAACTGTTTTTT
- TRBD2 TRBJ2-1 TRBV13 CASSSRLAGSYEQFF TGTGCCAGCAGCTCGAGGCTAGCGGGGAGTTATGAGCAGTTCTTC
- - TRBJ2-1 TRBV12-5 CASDSPLLYNEQFF TGTGCTAGTGACAGCCCACTTCTCTACAATGAGCAGTTCTTC
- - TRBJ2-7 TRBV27 CASSLAGNYEQYF TGTGCCAGCAGTTTAGCGGGGAACTACGAGCAGTACTTC
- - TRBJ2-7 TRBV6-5 CASSSDSSYEQYF TGTGCCAGCAGTTCTGACAGCTCCTACGAGCAGTACTTC
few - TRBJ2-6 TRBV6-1 CASSEGVTGANVLTF TGTGCCAGCAGTGAAGGAGTAACTGGGGCCAACGTCCTGACTTTC
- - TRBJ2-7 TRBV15 CATSRGAGSYEQYF TGTGCCACCAGCAGAGGTGCGGGGTCCTACGAGCAGTACTTC
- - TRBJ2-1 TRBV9 CASSVGAAFDEQFF TGTGCCAGCAGCGTAGGGGCAGCTTTTGATGAGCAGTTCTTC
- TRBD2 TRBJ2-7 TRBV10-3 CAIKSGLADEQYF TGTGCCATCAAATCCGGACTAGCGGACGAGCAGTACTTC
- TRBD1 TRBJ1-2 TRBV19 CASQTGGNYGYTF TGTGCCAGCCAGACAGGGGGGAACTATGGCTACACCTTC
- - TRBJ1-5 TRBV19 CASSPTSGKDSNQPQHF TGTGCCAGTAGTCCCACATCGGGGAAGGATAGCAATCAGCCCCAGCATTTT
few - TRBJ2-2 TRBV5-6 CASSLGRSGELFF TGTGCCAGCAGCTTGGGTAGATCCGGGGAGCTGTTTTTT
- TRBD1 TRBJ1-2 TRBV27 CASSLSGTGPYGYTF TGTGCCAGCAGTTTATCCGGGACAGGGCCCTATGGCTACACCTTC
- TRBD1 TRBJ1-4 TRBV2 CASSGPGQGDEKLFF TGTGCCAGCAGTGGCCCGGGACAGGGGGATGAAAAACTGTTTTTT
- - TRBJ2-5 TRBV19 CASSIVSGGQETQYF TGTGCCAGTAGTATCGTATCCGGGGGACAAGAGACCCAGTACTTC
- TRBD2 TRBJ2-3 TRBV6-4 CASSDSLAGETDTQYF TGTGCCAGCAGTGACTCTTTGGCGGGGGAAACAGATACGCAGTATTTT
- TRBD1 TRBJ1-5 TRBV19 CASSRDRGNQPQHF TGTGCCAGTAGCCGGGACAGGGGCAATCAGCCCCAGCATTTT
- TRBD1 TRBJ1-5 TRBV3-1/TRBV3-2 CASSPGQGYRQPQHF TGTGCCAGCAGCCCCGGACAGGGCTACCGACAGCCCCAGCATTTT
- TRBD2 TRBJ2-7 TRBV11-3 CASSLSGGDPHEQYF TGTGCCAGCAGCTTGAGCGGGGGGGACCCTCACGAGCAGTACTTC
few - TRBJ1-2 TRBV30 CAWSVSDKYYGYTF TGTGCCTGGAGTGTCAGTGATAAGTACTATGGCTACACCTTC
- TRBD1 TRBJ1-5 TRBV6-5 CASSTGTGDNQPQHF TGTGCCAGCAGCACCGGGACAGGGGACAATCAGCCCCAGCATTTT
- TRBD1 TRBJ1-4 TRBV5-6 CASSFTGAGYEKLFF TGTGCCAGCAGCTTTACAGGGGCTGGATATGAAAAACTGTTTTTT
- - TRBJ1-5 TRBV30 CAWTGGDGQPQHF TGTGCCTGGACCGGCGGGGACGGACAGCCCCAGCATTTT
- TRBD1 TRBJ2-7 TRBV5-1 CASSLVPGQGHHEQYF TGCGCCAGCAGCTTGGTACCGGGACAGGGGCACCACGAGCAGTACTTC
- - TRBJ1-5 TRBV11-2 CASSLAAYQPQHF TGTGCCAGCAGCTTGGCCGCTTATCAGCCCCAGCATTTT
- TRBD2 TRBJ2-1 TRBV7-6 CASSFRTRVRDEQFF TGTGCCAGCAGCTTTAGGACTAGGGTCCGGGATGAGCAGTTCTTC
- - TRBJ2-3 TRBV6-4 CASSDSKGGHTDTQYF TGTGCCAGCAGTGACTCGAAAGGGGGACACACAGATACGCAGTATTTT
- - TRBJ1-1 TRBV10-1 CASSESRRVVMNTEAFF TGCGCCAGCAGTGAGTCCAGGCGGGTTGTAATGAACACTGAAGCTTTCTTT